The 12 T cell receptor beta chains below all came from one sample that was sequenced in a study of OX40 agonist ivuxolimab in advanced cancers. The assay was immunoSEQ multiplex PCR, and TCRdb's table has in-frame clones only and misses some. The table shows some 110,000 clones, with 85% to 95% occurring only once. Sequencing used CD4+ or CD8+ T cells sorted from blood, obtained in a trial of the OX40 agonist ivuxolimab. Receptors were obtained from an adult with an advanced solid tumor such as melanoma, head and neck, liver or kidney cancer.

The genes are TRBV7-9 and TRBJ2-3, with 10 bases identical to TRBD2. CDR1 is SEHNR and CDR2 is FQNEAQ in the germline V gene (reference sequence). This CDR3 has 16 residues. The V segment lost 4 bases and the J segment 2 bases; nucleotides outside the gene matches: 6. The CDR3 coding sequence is TGTGCCAGCAGCTACTCTAGCGGGAGCCTCACAGATACGCAGTATTTT. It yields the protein CASSYSSGSLTDTQYF. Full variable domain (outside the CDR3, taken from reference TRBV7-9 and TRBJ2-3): DTGVSQNPRHKITKRGQNVTFRCDPISEHNRLYWYRQTLGQGPEFLTYFQNEAQLEKSRLLSDRFSAERPKGSFSTLEIQRTEQGDSAMYLCASSYSSGSLTDTQYFGPGTRLTVL.

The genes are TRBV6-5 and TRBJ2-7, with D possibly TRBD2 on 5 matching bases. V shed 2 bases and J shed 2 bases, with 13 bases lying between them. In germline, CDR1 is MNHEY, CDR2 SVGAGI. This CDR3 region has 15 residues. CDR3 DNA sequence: TGTGCCAGCAGTTACGAGGGAGCCGGAACCTACGAGCAGTACTTC. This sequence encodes CASSYEGAGTYEQYF.

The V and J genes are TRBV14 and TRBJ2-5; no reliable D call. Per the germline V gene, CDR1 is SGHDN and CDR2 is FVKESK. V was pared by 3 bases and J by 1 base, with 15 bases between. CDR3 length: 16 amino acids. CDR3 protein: CASSHKAAFAQETQYF. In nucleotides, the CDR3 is TGTGCCAGCAGCCATAAGGCAGCGTTTGCCCAAGAGACCCAGTACTTC. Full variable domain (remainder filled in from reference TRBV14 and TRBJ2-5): EAGVTQFPSHSVIEKGQTVTLRCDPISGHDNLYWYRRVMGKEIKFLLHFVKESKQDESGMPNNRFLAERTGGTYSTLKVQPAELEDSGVYFCASSHKAAFAQETQYFGPGTRLLVL.

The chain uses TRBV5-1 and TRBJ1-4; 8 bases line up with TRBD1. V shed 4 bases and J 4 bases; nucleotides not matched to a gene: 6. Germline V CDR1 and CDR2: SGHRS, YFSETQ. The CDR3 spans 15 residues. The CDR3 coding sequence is TGCGCCAGCAGCGTCGGACAGGGAGGTAATGAAAAACTGTTTTTT. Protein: CASSVGQGGNEKLFF.

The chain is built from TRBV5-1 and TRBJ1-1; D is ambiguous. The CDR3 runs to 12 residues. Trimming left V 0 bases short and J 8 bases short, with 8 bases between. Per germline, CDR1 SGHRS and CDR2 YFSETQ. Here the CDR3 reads CASSLVDTEAFF. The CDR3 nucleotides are TGCGCCAGCAGCTTGGTGGATACAGAAGCTTTCTTT.

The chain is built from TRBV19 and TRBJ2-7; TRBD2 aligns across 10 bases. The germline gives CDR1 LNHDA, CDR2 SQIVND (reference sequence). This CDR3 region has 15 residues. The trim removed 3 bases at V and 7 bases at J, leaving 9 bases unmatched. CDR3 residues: CASSIGLAGAGEQYF. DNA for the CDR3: TGTGCCAGTAGTATCGGGCTAGCGGGGGCGGGAGAGCAGTACTTC.

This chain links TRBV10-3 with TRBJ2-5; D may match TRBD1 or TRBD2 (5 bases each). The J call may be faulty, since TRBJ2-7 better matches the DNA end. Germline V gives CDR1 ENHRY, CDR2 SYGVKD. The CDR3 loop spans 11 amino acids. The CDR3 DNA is TGTGCCATCAGGGGGACCGACGAGCAGTACTTC. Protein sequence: CAIRGTDEQYF.

The CDR3 coding sequence is TGCGCCAGCAGCCAGAGGACTAGCGGAGACGTCTCAGATACGCAGTATTTT. Its translation is CASSQRTSGDVSDTQYF. The chain employs TRBV4-3 and TRBJ2-3; 10 bases line up with TRBD2. The CDR3 contains 17 residues. Per germline, CDR1 LGHNA and CDR2 YSLEER. V lost 3 bases and J lost 4; bases outside the gene matches: 10.

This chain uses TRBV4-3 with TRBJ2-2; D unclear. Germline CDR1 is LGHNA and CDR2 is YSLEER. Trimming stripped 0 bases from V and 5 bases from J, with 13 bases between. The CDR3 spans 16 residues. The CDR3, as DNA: TGCGCCAGCAGCCAAGACCAGGCTAGATTTACCGGGGAGCTGTTTTTT. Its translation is CASSQDQARFTGELFF.

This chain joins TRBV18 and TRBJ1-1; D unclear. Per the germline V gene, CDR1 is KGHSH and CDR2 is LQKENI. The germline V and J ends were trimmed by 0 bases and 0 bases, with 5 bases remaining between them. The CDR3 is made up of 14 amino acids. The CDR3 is CASSPPAMNTEAFF. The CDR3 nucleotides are TGTGCCAGCTCACCACCAGCCATGAACACTGAAGCTTTCTTT.

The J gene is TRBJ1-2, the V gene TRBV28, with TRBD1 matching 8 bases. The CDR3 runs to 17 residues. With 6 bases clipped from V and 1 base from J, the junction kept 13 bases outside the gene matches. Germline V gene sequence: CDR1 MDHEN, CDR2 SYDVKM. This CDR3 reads CASRYGDRRRYNYGYTF. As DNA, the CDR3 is TGTGCCAGCAGGTACGGGGACAGGAGGCGCTATAACTATGGCTACACCTTC.

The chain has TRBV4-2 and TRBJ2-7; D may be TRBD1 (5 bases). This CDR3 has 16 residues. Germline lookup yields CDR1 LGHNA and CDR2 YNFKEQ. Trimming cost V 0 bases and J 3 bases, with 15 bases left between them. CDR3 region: CASSQDWALGVYEQYF. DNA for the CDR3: TGTGCCAGCAGCCAAGATTGGGCCCTAGGGGTCTACGAGCAGTACTTC.